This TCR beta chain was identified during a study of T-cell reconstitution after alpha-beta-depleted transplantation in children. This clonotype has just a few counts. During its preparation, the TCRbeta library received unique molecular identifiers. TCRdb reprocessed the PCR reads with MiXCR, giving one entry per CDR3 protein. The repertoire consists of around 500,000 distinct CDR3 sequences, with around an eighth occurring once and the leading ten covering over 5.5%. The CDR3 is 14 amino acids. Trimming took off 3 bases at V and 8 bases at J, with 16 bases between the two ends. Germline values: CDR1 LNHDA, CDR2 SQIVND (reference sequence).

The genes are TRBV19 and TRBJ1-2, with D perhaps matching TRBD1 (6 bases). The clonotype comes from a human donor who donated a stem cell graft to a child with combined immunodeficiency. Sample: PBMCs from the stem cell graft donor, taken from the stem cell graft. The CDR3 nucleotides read TGTGCCAGTAGTATCTCCGCCAGGGGCTCCGGCTACACCTTC. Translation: CASSISARGSGYTF.